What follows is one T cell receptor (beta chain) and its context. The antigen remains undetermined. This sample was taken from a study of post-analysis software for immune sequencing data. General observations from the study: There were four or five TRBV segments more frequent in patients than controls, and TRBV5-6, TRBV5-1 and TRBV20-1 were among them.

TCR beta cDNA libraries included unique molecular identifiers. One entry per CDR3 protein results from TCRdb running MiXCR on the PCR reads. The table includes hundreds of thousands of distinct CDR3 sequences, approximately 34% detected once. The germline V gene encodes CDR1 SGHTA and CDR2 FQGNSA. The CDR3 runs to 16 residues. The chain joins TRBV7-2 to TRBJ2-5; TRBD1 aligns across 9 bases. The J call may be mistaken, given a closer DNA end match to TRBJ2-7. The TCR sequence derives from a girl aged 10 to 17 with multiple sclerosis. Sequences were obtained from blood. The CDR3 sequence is CASSSRSGTGKDEQYF. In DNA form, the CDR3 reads TGTGCCAGCAGCTCCCGCTCCGGGACAGGGAAGGACGAGCAGTACTTC.